These 22 T cell receptor beta chains were all obtained from the same sample, sequenced in a study of T cell responses to AZD1222 COVID-19 vaccine. Sequenced by immunoSEQ multiplex PCR; TCRdb stores in-frame clones only, minus some. The table records over 150,000 clones, roughly 85% of them present only once. The sequenced sample was peripheral blood, obtained 28 days after the second AZD1222 dose. The origin of the receptors is an adult who received the AZD1222 COVID-19 vaccine.

The V and J genes are TRBV14 and TRBJ2-1; weak D call: TRBD2 (6 bases). CDR1 is SGHDN, CDR2 FVKESK, per germline. The CDR3 consists of 13 residues. Between the trimmed V and J ends, which lost 4 bases and 4 bases, there was a span of 8 bases. CDR3 residues: CASSPGLYNEQFF. DNA of the CDR3: TGTGCCAGCAGCCCCGGACTATACAATGAGCAGTTCTTC.

The chain couples TRBV9 to TRBJ1-6, with D possibly matching TRBD1 (6 bases). The CDR3 runs 14 residues. Germline CDR1 is SGDLS and CDR2 is YYNGEE. With 3 bases removed from V and 7 bases from J, the gap between germline ends came to 11 bases. In DNA form, the CDR3 reads TGTGCCAGCAGCGGAGGGACACCCAATTCACCCCTCCACTTT. Residues: CASSGGTPNSPLHF.

The rearrangement joins TRBV7-8 to TRBJ1-1; D is undetermined. V was shortened by 4 bases and J by 11 bases, with 17 bases between the two germline ends. The CDR3 spans 13 residues. Germline loops: CDR1 SGHVS, CDR2 FQNEAQ. CDR3 DNA: TGTGCCAGCAGCTCCATATCCGACCAGCCCGCTTTCTTT. Its translation: CASSSISDQPAFF. Full variable domain (missing parts from reference TRBV7-8 and TRBJ1-1): GAGVSQSPRYKVAKRGQDVALRCDPISGHVSLFWYQQALGQGPEFLTYFQNEAQLDKSGLPSDRFFAERPEGSVSTLKIQRTQQEDSAVYLCASSSISDQPAFFGQGTRLTVV.

This clone was found a few times. The chain couples TRBV5-6 to TRBJ2-7; TRBD1 matches at 12 bases. After removal of 2 bases from V and 5 bases from J, the junction contained 5 bases not matched to a gene. Germline V gene lookup returns CDR1 SGHDT and CDR2 YYEEEE. The CDR3 sequence is 15 residues long. CDR3 bases: TGTGCCAGCAGCTTCGGGGACAGGGGGCTGGACGAGCAGTACTTC. It encodes CASSFGDRGLDEQYF.

This chain uses TRBV18 with TRBJ2-2; 11 bases align to TRBD1. The V segment lost 3 bases and the J segment 5 bases; nucleotides outside the gene matches: 5. Germline assignment: CDR1 KGHSH and CDR2 LQKENI. The CDR3 length is 16 residues. CDR3 nucleotides: TGTGCCAGCTCACCCCAGGACAGGGGGCTAACCGGGGAGCTGTTTTTT. It codes for CASSPQDRGLTGELFF. Drawing the rest from reference TRBV18 and TRBJ2-2, the complete variable domain is NAGVMQNPRHLVRRRGQEARLRCSPMKGHSHVYWYRQLPEEGLKFMVYLQKENIIDESGMPKERFSAEFPKEGPSILRIQQVVRGDSAAYFCASSPQDRGLTGELFFGEGSRLTVL.

The V gene is TRBV5-6, the J gene TRBJ1-6; D remains ambiguous. The germline V gene encodes CDR1 SGHDT and CDR2 YYEEEE. V was cut by 2 bases and J by 10 bases, with 16 bases left in between. This CDR3 is built from 15 residues. The CDR3 is CASSLEGLEDSPLHF. The DNA for the CDR3 is TGTGCCAGCAGCTTAGAAGGGCTAGAGGACTCACCCCTCCACTTT.

The chain couples TRBV7-8 to TRBJ1-1, with 9 positions matching TRBD1. Per the germline V gene, CDR1 is SGHVS and CDR2 is FQNEAQ. The ends lost 5 bases at V and 4 bases at J; junction bases unmatched: 11. The CDR3 extends over 16 amino acids. This CDR3 is CASSRMDRGTSTEAFF. In DNA form, the CDR3 reads TGTGCCAGCAGCCGGATGGACAGGGGAACGTCCACTGAAGCTTTCTTT.

The chain recombines TRBV29-1 with TRBJ2-3; D perhaps matches TRBD1 (5 bases). Germline-derived CDR1 and CDR2 are SQVTM and ANQGSEA. Trimming removed 2 bases at V and 4 bases at J, with 7 bases between. The CDR3 is made up of 12 amino acids. CDR3 nucleotide sequence: TGCAGCGTTGAACAGGGATCAGATACGCAGTATTTT. This gives the protein CSVEQGSDTQYF.

The chain joins TRBV7-2 to TRBJ2-7, with 10 nucleotides matching TRBD2. Germline trimming cut 2 bases from V and 7 bases from J; bases unmatched to any gene: 5. CDR1 is SGHTA and CDR2 is FQGNSA in the germline V gene. This CDR3 spans 14 amino acids. CDR3 in DNA: TGTGCCAGCAGCTTACCCAGCGGGGGGGGAGAGCAGTACTTC. Its protein is CASSLPSGGGEQYF.

The chain has TRBV27 and TRBJ1-4, with TRBD1 matching 9 bases. The V segment lost 9 bases and the J segment 5 bases; nucleotides outside the gene matches: 1. Germline V gives CDR1 MNHEY, CDR2 SMNVEV (reference sequence). The CDR3 runs 12 residues. The CDR3: CARTGGNEKLFF. For the CDR3, the DNA is TGTGCCAGGACAGGGGGGAATGAAAAACTGTTTTTT.

The chain employs TRBV7-9 and TRBJ1-1, with D uncertain. The CDR3 runs to 14 residues. CDR1 SEHNR and CDR2 FQNEAQ come from the germline V gene (reference sequence). V was cut by 2 bases and J by 0 bases, with 7 bases left in between. In DNA form, the CDR3 reads TGTGCCAGCAGCTTAACAGACGTGAACACTGAAGCTTTCTTT. Translated: CASSLTDVNTEAFF.

V gene TRBV18 combines with J gene TRBJ2-3, with 8 bases identical to TRBD2. The V and J ends lost 3 bases and 4 bases, in that order; junction bases with no gene match: 6. Per germline, CDR1 KGHSH and CDR2 LQKENI. CDR3 length: 15 amino acids. The CDR3 loop is CASSPLDGGADTQYF. The CDR3 DNA reads TGTGCCAGCTCACCGCTGGACGGGGGGGCAGATACGCAGTATTTT.

The chain recombines TRBV3-1 (or the pseudogene TRBV3-2) with TRBJ1-6, with a possible D match to TRBD1 (6 bases). Trimming shortened V by 9 bases and J by 10 bases, and 16 bases separated the two germline ends. This CDR3 contains 13 residues. CDR1 is LGHDT, CDR2 YNNKEL, per germline (reference sequence). Here the CDR3 DNA reads TGTGCCAGTTCCCCCTCGGGGGCCTCACCCCTCCACTTT. Translated: CASSPSGASPLHF.

The rearrangement links TRBV9 to TRBJ2-1; a possible D gene is TRBD1 (5 bases). The CDR3 sequence is 16 residues long. Trimming removed 3 bases at V and 3 bases at J, with 16 bases between. Germline V gives CDR1 SGDLS, CDR2 YYNGEE. The CDR3 loop is CASSEDTRPFYNEQFF. Here the CDR3 DNA reads TGTGCCAGCAGCGAGGACACCAGACCATTCTACAATGAGCAGTTCTTC.

This chain connects TRBV7-9 to TRBJ1-2, with a weak D call TRBD1 (6 bases). Germline-derived CDR1 and CDR2 are SEHNR and FQNEAQ (reference sequence). V lost 4 bases and J lost 1, with 19 bases in between. The CDR3 consists of 17 residues. The CDR3 sequence is CASSSRDPGTLNYGYTF. The DNA of the CDR3 is TGTGCCAGCAGCTCGCGGGATCCCGGGACACTTAACTATGGCTACACCTTC.

V is TRBV6-5 and J is TRBJ2-7; D may match TRBD1 or TRBD2 (5 bases each). This CDR3 comprises 12 residues. CDR1 MNHEY and CDR2 SVGAGI come from the germline V gene. V was cut by 7 bases and J by 3 bases, with 10 bases left in between. The chain's CDR3 is CASIGTFYEQYF. CDR3 bases: TGTGCCAGCATTGGGACCTTCTACGAGCAGTACTTC.

The CDR3 is CASSMTNSPLHF. CDR3 in DNA: TGTGCCAGTAGTATGACAAATTCACCCCTCCACTTT. The chain couples TRBV19 to TRBJ1-6; D ambiguous. The CDR3 totals 12 residues. Trimming took 3 bases from V and 7 from J, leaving 4 bases between them. In germline, CDR1 is LNHDA, CDR2 SQIVND (reference sequence).

The chain carries TRBV27 and TRBJ2-5, with TRBD1 matching over 8 bases. Trimming cost V 5 bases and J 2 bases; bases outside gene matches: 7. Germline values: CDR1 MNHEY, CDR2 SMNVEV (reference sequence). CDR3 length: 15 residues. This chain's CDR3 is CASSPGQGGQETQYF. CDR3 nucleotide sequence: TGTGCCAGCAGTCCCGGACAGGGTGGGCAAGAGACCCAGTACTTC.

The chain links TRBV4-1 to TRBJ1-2; TRBD1 is a possible D gene (5 bases). Trimming took off 4 bases at V and 0 bases at J, with 12 bases between the two ends. Germline V gives CDR1 MGHRA, CDR2 YSYEKL. This CDR3 spans 15 amino acids. The CDR3 is CASSLVGGANYGYTF. The CDR3 coding sequence is TGCGCCAGCAGCCTGGTTGGGGGAGCTAACTATGGCTACACCTTC.

The chain employs TRBV3-1 (or the pseudogene TRBV3-2) and TRBJ1-1; D gene unclear. Germline V gene data show CDR1 as LGHDT and CDR2 as YNNKEL (reference sequence). Trimming removed 0 bases at V and 9 bases at J, with 11 bases between. The length of the CDR3 is 13 residues. This CDR3 reads CASSQDGPAQAFF. The CDR3 nucleotides read TGTGCCAGCAGCCAAGATGGGCCGGCACAAGCTTTCTTT.

The chain is built from TRBV10-2 and TRBJ2-3; D possibly corresponds to TRBD2 (7 bases). The CDR3 has 17 amino acids. Germline assignment: CDR1 WSHSY and CDR2 SAAADI. V lost 0 bases and J 3 bases, leaving 16 bases between the germline ends. The CDR3 region has the DNA TGCGCCAGCAGTGAGTCCCGCGGGGGCTTTCGGACAGATACGCAGTATTTT. It codes for CASSESRGGFRTDTQYF.

The chain employs TRBV7-9 and TRBJ1-4; D unclear. CDR3 length equals 12 residues. CDR1 SEHNR and CDR2 FQNEAQ come from the germline V gene (reference sequence). The V gene lost 3 bases and the J gene lost 8 bases, with 7 bases spanning the gap. The DNA of the CDR3 is TGTGCCAGCAGCTTGTTCGCAGAAAAACTGTTTTTT. Translation gives CASSLFAEKLFF. The full variable domain, its missing parts supplied by reference TRBV7-9 and TRBJ1-4, is DTGVSQNPRHKITKRGQNVTFRCDPISEHNRLYWYRQTLGQGPEFLTYFQNEAQLEKSRLLSDRFSAERPKGSFSTLEIQRTEQGDSAMYLCASSLFAEKLFFGSGTQLSVL.